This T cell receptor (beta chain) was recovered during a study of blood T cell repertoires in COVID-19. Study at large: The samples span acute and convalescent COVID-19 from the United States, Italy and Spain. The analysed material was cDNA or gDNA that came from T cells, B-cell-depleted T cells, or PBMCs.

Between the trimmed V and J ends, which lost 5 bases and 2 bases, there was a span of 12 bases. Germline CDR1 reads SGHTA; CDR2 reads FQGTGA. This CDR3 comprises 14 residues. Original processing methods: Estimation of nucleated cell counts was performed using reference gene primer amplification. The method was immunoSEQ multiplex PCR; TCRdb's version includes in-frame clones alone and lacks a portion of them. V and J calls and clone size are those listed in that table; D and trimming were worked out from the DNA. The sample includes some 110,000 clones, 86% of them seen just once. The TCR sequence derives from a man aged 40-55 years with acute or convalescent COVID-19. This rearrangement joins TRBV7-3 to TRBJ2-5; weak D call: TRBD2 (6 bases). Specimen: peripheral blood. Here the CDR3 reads CASSLAGRQETQYF. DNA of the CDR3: TGTGCCAGCAGCCTTGCAGGGAGGCAAGAGACCCAGTACTTC.